This T cell receptor beta chain was retrieved from a study of regulatory T cells in long-lasting Graves disease. Study overall: Freshly diagnosed Graves' patients had used antithyroid drugs for under 3 months.

Study conclusions and caveats: Persistent disease was associated with favored TRBV28 usage and with favored use of TRBJ1-2 and TRBJ2-5. The study found persistent patients shared more public clonotypes (roughly 2,600) than new patients (966). TCR diversity was lower in persistent than newly diagnosed Graves' disease.

This clonotype was picked up many times. Its antigen is not known. Time point: newly diagnosed GD, antithyroid drugs for less than 3 months. PBMC RNA was the source of the TCR library. Through Arm-PCR of CDR3 regions and iRepertoire HTBI primers, TCR beta libraries were built. From the multiplex PCR reads, TCRdb called clonotypes with MiXCR, one entry per CDR3 protein. The sample shows about 560,000 distinct CDR3 sequences, roughly a sixth of them seen only once. CDR3 length equals 10 residues. The germline gives CDR1 DFQATT, CDR2 SNEGSKA (reference sequence). Trimming left V 3 bases short and J 2 bases short, with 1 base between. This sample was shared with a second study, whose subject was T cells in Graves' hyperthyroidism and ophthalmopathy.

This rearrangement joins TRBV20-1 to TRBJ2-5; D unclear. The specimen comprised peripheral blood mononuclear cells (PBMCs), sampled at new diagnosis, from a patient treated with antithyroid drugs. The TCR originated in a young man with Graves disease. In nucleotides, the CDR3 is TGCAGTGCTAGGCAAGAGACCCAGTACTTC. This translates into CSARQETQYF.